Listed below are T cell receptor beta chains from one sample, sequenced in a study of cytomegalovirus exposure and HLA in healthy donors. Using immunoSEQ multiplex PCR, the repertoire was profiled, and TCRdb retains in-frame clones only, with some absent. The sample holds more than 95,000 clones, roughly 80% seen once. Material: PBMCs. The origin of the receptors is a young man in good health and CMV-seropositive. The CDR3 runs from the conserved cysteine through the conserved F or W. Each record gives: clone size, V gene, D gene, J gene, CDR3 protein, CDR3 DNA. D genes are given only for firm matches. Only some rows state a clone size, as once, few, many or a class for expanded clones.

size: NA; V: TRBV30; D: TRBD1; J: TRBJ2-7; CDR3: CASDRGPRGYF; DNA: TGTGCCTCCGACAGGGGTCCCCGGGGGTACTTC
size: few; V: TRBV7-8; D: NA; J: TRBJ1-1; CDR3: CASSLDESGFTEAFF; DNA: TGTGCCAGCAGCTTAGACGAGAGCGGCTTCACTGAAGCTTTCTTT
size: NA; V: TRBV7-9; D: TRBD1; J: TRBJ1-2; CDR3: CASSPGQAAYGYTF; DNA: TGTGCCAGCAGCCCCGGACAGGCGGCCTATGGCTACACCTTC
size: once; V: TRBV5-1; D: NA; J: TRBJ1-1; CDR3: CASQGGSGTEAFF; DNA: TGCGCCAGCCAAGGAGGGTCGGGGACTGAAGCTTTCTTT
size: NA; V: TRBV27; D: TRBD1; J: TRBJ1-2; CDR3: CASSLMGQGALRGGYTF; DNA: TGTGCCAGCAGTTTAATGGGACAGGGGGCGCTTCGAGGTGGCTACACCTTC
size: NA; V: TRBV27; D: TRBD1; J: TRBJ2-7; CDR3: CASSLSLRDRGYEQYF; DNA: TGTGCCAGCAGTTTATCCCTCCGGGACAGGGGGTACGAGCAGTACTTC
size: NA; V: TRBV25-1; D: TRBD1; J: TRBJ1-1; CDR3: CASSEGDRGKVLDTEAFF; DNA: TGTGCCAGCAGTGAAGGCGACAGGGGTAAGGTATTAGACACTGAAGCTTTCTTT
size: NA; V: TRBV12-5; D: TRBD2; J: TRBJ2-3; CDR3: CASGRTGGLYTDTQYF; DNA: TGTGCTAGTGGTAGAACGGGGGGGCTTTACACAGATACGCAGTATTTT
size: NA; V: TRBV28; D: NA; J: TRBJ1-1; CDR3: CASSLPFRGAEAFF; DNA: TGTGCCAGCAGCCTGCCCTTCCGGGGGGCTGAAGCTTTCTTT
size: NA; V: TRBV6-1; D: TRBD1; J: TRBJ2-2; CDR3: CASRVGQGYPGELFF; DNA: TGTGCCAGCAGGGTCGGACAGGGGTACCCCGGGGAGCTGTTTTTT
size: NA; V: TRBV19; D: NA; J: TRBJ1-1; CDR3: CASSTPLGTGTMNTEAFF; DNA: TGTGCCAGTAGTACCCCCTTGGGTACAGGGACCATGAACACTGAAGCTTTCTTT
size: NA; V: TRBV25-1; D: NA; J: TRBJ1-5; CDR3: CASGGIEGGQPQHF; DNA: TGTGCCAGCGGTGGGATCGAAGGCGGTCAGCCCCAGCATTTT
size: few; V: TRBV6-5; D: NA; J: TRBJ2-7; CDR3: CASSSPRESGWNEQYF; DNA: TGTGCCAGCAGTTCCCCCAGGGAGAGCGGGTGGAACGAGCAGTACTTC
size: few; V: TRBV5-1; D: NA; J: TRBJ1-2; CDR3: CASSPPNGGATYGYTF; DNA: TGCGCCAGCAGCCCTCCAAACGGGGGGGCCACATATGGCTACACCTTC
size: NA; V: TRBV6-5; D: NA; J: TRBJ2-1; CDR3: CASGQESGSYNEQFF; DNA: TGTGCCAGCGGCCAAGAATCAGGGTCCTACAATGAGCAGTTCTTC
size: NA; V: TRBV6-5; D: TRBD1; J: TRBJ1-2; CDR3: CASISQGAGYTF; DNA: TGTGCCAGCATCTCTCAGGGGGCCGGCTACACCTTC
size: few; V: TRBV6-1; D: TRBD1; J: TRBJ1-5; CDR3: CASSGTGTGDQPQHF; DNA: TGTGCCAGCAGTGGTACCGGGACAGGCGATCAGCCCCAGCATTTT
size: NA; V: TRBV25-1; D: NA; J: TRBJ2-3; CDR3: CASSPPQLDTQYF; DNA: TGTGCCAGCAGTCCACCTCAGTTAGATACGCAGTATTTT
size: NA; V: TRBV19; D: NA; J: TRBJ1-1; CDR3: CASSISPRGNTEAFF; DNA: TGTGCCAGTAGTATTTCGCCCAGGGGGAACACTGAAGCTTTCTTT
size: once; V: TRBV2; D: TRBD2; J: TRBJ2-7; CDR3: CAIGGGNYEQYF; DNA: TGTGCCATCGGGGGGGGTAACTACGAGCAGTACTTC
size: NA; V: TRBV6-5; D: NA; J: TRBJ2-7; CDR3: CAISESGWDEQYF; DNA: TGTGCCATCAGTGAGTCGGGGTGGGACGAGCAGTACTTC
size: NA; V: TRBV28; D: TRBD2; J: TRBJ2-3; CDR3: CASSFMAGDTDTQYF; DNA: TGTGCCAGCAGTTTCATGGCGGGGGACACAGATACGCAGTATTTT
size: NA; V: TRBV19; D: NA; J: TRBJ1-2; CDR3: CASSIRGNYGYTF; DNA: TGTGCCAGTAGTATTCGGGGTAACTATGGCTACACCTTC
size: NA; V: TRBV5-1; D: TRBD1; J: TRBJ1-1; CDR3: CASSLYRGNTEAFF; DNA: TGCGCCAGCAGCTTGTACAGGGGGAACACTGAAGCTTTCTTT
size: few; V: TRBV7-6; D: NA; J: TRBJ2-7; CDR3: CASSSGTGTEQYF; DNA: TGTGCCAGCAGCTCAGGTACAGGAACCGAGCAGTACTTC
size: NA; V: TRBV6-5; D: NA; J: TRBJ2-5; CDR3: CATGADSQETQYF; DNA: TGTGCCACAGGGGCTGACAGTCAAGAGACCCAGTACTTC
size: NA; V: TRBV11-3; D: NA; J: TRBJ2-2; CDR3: CASSLRGTGELFF; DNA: TGTGCCAGCAGCCTCCGAGGTACCGGGGAGCTGTTTTTT
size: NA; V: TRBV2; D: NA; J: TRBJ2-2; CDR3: CASDSPVGTGELFF; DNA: TGTGCCAGTGACAGCCCCGTTGGTACCGGGGAGCTGTTTTTT
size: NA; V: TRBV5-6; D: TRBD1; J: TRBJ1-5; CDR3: CASSRTGQTNQPQHF; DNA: TGTGCCAGCAGCCGAACGGGACAGACTAATCAGCCCCAGCATTTT
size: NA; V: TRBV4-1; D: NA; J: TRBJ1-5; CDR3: CASSQEGSGAAQPQHF; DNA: TGCGCCAGCAGCCAAGAGGGCAGCGGAGCGGCTCAGCCCCAGCATTTT
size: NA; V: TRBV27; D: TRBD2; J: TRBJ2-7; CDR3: CASSGRGGYEQYF; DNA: TGTGCCAGCAGTGGACGGGGGGGCTACGAGCAGTACTTC
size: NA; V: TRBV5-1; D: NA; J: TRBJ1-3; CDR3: CASSLSPTGTGNTIYF; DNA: TGCGCCAGCAGCTTGAGTCCTACAGGGACTGGAAACACCATATATTTT
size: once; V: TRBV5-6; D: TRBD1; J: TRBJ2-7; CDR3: CASSLADRGIPYEQYF; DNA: TGTGCCAGCAGCTTGGCGGACAGGGGGATCCCCTACGAGCAGTACTTC
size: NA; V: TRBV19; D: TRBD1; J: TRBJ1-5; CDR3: CASSIVEGAGQPQHF; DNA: TGTGCCAGTAGTATAGTGGAGGGGGCTGGGCAGCCCCAGCATTTT
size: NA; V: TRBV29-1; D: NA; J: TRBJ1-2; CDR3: CSVIRPDATGYGYTF; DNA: TGCAGCGTGATCCGGCCCGACGCAACAGGCTATGGCTACACCTTC
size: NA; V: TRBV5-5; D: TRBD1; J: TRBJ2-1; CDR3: CASSLGGQGNEQFF; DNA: TGTGCCAGCAGCTTAGGGGGACAGGGCAATGAGCAGTTCTTC
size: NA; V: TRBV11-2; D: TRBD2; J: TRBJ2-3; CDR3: CASSLSAGGTDTQYF; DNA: TGTGCCAGCAGCTTATCCGCGGGGGGCACAGATACGCAGTATTTT
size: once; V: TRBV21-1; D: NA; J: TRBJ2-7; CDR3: CASSKIGIEGAGNEQYF; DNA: TGTGCCAGCAGCAAGATCGGTATCGAGGGGGCGGGAAACGAGCAGTACTTC
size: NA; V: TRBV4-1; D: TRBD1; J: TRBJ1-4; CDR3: CASSQVWQGAPYLGEKLFF; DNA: TGCGCCAGCAGCCAAGTGTGGCAGGGGGCGCCGTATTTGGGTGAAAAACTGTTTTTT
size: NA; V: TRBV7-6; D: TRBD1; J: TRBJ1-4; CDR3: CASSRPTGATNEKLFF; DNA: TGTGCCAGCAGCCGGCCCACAGGGGCAACTAATGAAAAACTGTTTTTT
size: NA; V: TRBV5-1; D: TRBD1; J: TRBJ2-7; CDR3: CASSFGTGLYEQYF; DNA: TGCGCCAGCAGCTTCGGGACAGGTCTATACGAGCAGTACTTC
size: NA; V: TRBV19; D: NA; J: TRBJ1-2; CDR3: CASSIWQFGINYGYTF; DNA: TGTGCCAGTAGTATATGGCAATTCGGGATTAACTATGGCTACACCTTC
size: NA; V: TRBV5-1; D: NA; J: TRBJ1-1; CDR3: CASSLGGSLVAFF; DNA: TGCGCCAGCAGCTTAGGAGGCTCTCTGGTCGCTTTCTTT
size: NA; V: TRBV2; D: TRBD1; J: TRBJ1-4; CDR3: CASSEDRGEEKLFF; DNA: TGTGCCAGCAGTGAAGACAGGGGAGAGGAAAAACTGTTTTTT
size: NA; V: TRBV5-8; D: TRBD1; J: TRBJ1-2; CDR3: CASSVPTGVKTF; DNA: TGTGCCAGCAGCGTGCCGACAGGGGTGAAGACCTTC
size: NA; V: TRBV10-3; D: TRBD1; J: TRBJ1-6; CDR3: CAISEGTGQSPLHF; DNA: TGTGCCATCAGTGAGGGGACAGGGCAATCACCCCTCCACTTT
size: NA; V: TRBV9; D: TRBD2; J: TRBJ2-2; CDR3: CASSPEGLAGGPGTGELFF; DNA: TGTGCCAGCAGCCCGGAGGGACTAGCGGGGGGGCCGGGCACCGGGGAGCTGTTTTTT
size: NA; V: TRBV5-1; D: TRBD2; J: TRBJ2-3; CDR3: CASSLGSGGSIRTDTQYF; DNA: TGCGCCAGCAGCTTGGGTAGCGGGGGGTCTATCCGCACAGATACGCAGTATTTT
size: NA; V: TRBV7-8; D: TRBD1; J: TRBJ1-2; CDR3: CASRPGQGVRYGYTF; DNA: TGTGCCAGCAGGCCGGGACAGGGGGTTCGCTATGGCTACACCTTC
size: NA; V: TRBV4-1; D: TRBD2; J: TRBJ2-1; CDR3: CASSHGGGNEQFF; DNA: TGCGCCAGCAGCCATGGGGGGGGCAATGAGCAGTTCTTC
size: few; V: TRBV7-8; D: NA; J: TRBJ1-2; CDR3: CASSPLWGAGGYTF; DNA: TGTGCCAGCAGCCCCCTATGGGGAGCGGGTGGCTACACCTTC
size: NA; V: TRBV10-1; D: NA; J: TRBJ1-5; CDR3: CASSESSGYSNQPQHF; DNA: TGCGCCAGCAGTGAGTCGTCGGGTTATAGCAATCAGCCCCAGCATTTT